Listed below are T cell receptor beta chains from one sample, sequenced in a study of blood T cell repertoires in COVID-19. Profiled with immunoSEQ multiplex PCR; TCRdb holds only in-frame clones, not every one. The data contain around 210,000 clones, 65% to 90% of them singletons. What was sequenced was peripheral blood. These receptors were obtained from a man in his fifties with COVID-19, enrolled during active disease. Each CDR3 is given with its conserved first and last residue. Each record gives: V gene, clone size, D gene, J gene, CDR3 protein, CDR3 DNA. The D gene is left open where the match is weak. Some rows mark clone size as missing; the rest say once, few, many or name a class of expanded clone.

V gene: TRBV30
clone size: -
D gene: -
J gene: TRBJ1-5
CDR3 protein: CAWSMGGDQPQHF
CDR3 DNA: TGTGCCTGGAGCATGGGAGGAGATCAGCCCCAGCATTTT

V gene: TRBV3-1/TRBV3-2
clone size: -
D gene: -
J gene: TRBJ2-7
CDR3 protein: CASSHRGGEQYF
CDR3 DNA: TGTGCCAGCAGCCACAGAGGTGGCGAGCAGTACTTC

V gene: TRBV6-5
clone size: -
D gene: TRBD1
J gene: TRBJ1-5
CDR3 protein: CASRNIRGPDQPQHF
CDR3 DNA: TGTGCCAGCAGGAACATCAGGGGGCCCGATCAGCCCCAGCATTTT

V gene: TRBV27
clone size: -
D gene: -
J gene: TRBJ2-7
CDR3 protein: CASGQSGAYYEQYF
CDR3 DNA: TGTGCCAGCGGCCAGAGCGGAGCCTACTACGAGCAGTACTTC

V gene: TRBV14
clone size: -
D gene: -
J gene: TRBJ2-3
CDR3 protein: CASSTGLLRTDTQYF
CDR3 DNA: TGTGCCAGCAGCACGGGACTCTTAAGGACAGATACGCAGTATTTT

V gene: TRBV7-8
clone size: -
D gene: TRBD1
J gene: TRBJ1-5
CDR3 protein: CASSLVGQGAQPQHF
CDR3 DNA: TGTGCCAGCAGCTTAGTGGGACAGGGGGCTCAGCCCCAGCATTTT

V gene: TRBV4-3
clone size: -
D gene: TRBD2
J gene: TRBJ2-7
CDR3 protein: CASSPSVGLAGLYEQYF
CDR3 DNA: TGCGCCAGCAGCCCTTCGGTCGGACTAGCGGGTCTCTACGAGCAGTACTTC

V gene: TRBV3-1/TRBV3-2
clone size: -
D gene: -
J gene: TRBJ2-2
CDR3 protein: CASSPGTLNTGELFF
CDR3 DNA: TGTGCCAGCAGCCCCGGGACTTTAAACACCGGGGAGCTGTTTTTT

V gene: TRBV5-8
clone size: once
D gene: -
J gene: TRBJ1-2
CDR3 protein: CASSSLKRGAGGYTF
CDR3 DNA: TGTGCCAGCAGCTCGCTTAAGCGGGGCGCGGGGGGCTACACCTTC

V gene: TRBV11-2
clone size: -
D gene: TRBD2
J gene: TRBJ2-3
CDR3 protein: CASSPWAGGGTDTQYF
CDR3 DNA: TGTGCCAGCAGCCCTTGGGCGGGGGGGGGCACAGATACGCAGTATTTT

V gene: TRBV18
clone size: few
D gene: -
J gene: TRBJ1-4
CDR3 protein: CASSPDRQNEKLFF
CDR3 DNA: TGTGCCAGCTCACCTGACAGACAAAATGAAAAACTGTTTTTT

V gene: TRBV9
clone size: -
D gene: -
J gene: TRBJ2-1
CDR3 protein: CASSSTWLINEQFF
CDR3 DNA: TGTGCCAGCAGCTCCACGTGGCTGATCAATGAGCAGTTCTTC

V gene: TRBV5-1
clone size: -
D gene: -
J gene: TRBJ2-3
CDR3 protein: CASSLGGGASDTQYF
CDR3 DNA: TGCGCCAGCAGCTTAGGTGGGGGGGCGTCAGATACGCAGTATTTT

V gene: TRBV30
clone size: -
D gene: -
J gene: TRBJ1-2
CDR3 protein: CAWSEQNYGYTF
CDR3 DNA: TGTGCCTGGAGTGAACAGAACTATGGCTACACCTTC

V gene: TRBV30
clone size: -
D gene: -
J gene: TRBJ1-6
CDR3 protein: CAWRAVGSYNSPLHF
CDR3 DNA: TGTGCCTGGAGGGCGGTCGGCTCCTATAATTCACCCCTCCACTTT

V gene: TRBV11-3
clone size: -
D gene: TRBD1
J gene: TRBJ2-1
CDR3 protein: CASSRDRESYNEQFF
CDR3 DNA: TGTGCCAGCAGCCGGGACAGGGAATCCTACAATGAGCAGTTCTTC

V gene: TRBV5-5
clone size: few
D gene: -
J gene: TRBJ1-5
CDR3 protein: CASSSRGGTGNQPQHF
CDR3 DNA: TGTGCCAGCAGCTCCCGCGGGGGAACGGGCAATCAGCCCCAGCATTTT

V gene: TRBV19
clone size: once
D gene: -
J gene: TRBJ1-5
CDR3 protein: CASGGGLWAQPQHF
CDR3 DNA: TGTGCCAGTGGGGGGGGCTTGTGGGCTCAGCCCCAGCATTTT

V gene: TRBV19
clone size: -
D gene: TRBD2
J gene: TRBJ2-7
CDR3 protein: CASSIQSGGFYEQYF
CDR3 DNA: TGTGCCAGTAGTATTCAGAGCGGGGGGTTCTACGAGCAGTACTTC

V gene: TRBV7-2
clone size: -
D gene: -
J gene: TRBJ2-3
CDR3 protein: CASSFSGSSTDTQYF
CDR3 DNA: TGTGCCAGCAGCTTCTCCGGGTCCAGCACAGATACGCAGTATTTT

V gene: TRBV7-9
clone size: -
D gene: -
J gene: TRBJ2-1
CDR3 protein: CASSTGLQVEQFF
CDR3 DNA: TGTGCCAGCAGTACCGGACTGCAGGTCGAGCAGTTCTTC

V gene: TRBV28
clone size: -
D gene: -
J gene: TRBJ2-6
CDR3 protein: CASTRFDSGANVLTF
CDR3 DNA: TGTGCCAGCACCCGGTTTGATTCTGGGGCCAACGTCCTGACTTTC

V gene: TRBV3-1/TRBV3-2
clone size: -
D gene: TRBD1
J gene: TRBJ1-1
CDR3 protein: CASSLTRTGGSTEAFF
CDR3 DNA: TGTGCCAGCAGCCTTACCCGGACAGGGGGTTCCACTGAAGCTTTCTTT

V gene: TRBV2
clone size: few
D gene: -
J gene: TRBJ1-1
CDR3 protein: CASSYSTEAFF
CDR3 DNA: TGTGCCAGCAGTTACTCCACTGAAGCTTTCTTT

V gene: TRBV2
clone size: few
D gene: TRBD2
J gene: TRBJ2-1
CDR3 protein: CASSPTMGTSGLSSYNEQFF
CDR3 DNA: TGTGCCAGCAGTCCCACGATGGGGACTAGCGGGTTGAGCTCCTACAATGAGCAGTTCTTC

V gene: TRBV6-5
clone size: -
D gene: -
J gene: TRBJ1-1
CDR3 protein: CASSYSVRLTEAFF
CDR3 DNA: TGTGCCAGCAGTTACTCTGTTCGGTTAACTGAAGCTTTCTTT

V gene: TRBV7-9
clone size: few
D gene: -
J gene: TRBJ1-5
CDR3 protein: CASSLDGGTQPQHF
CDR3 DNA: TGTGCCAGCAGCTTAGATGGGGGGACTCAGCCCCAGCATTTT

V gene: TRBV5-6
clone size: -
D gene: -
J gene: TRBJ2-3
CDR3 protein: CATSSSGTDTQYF
CDR3 DNA: TGTGCCACTTCCTCTAGCGGCACAGATACGCAGTATTTT

V gene: TRBV9
clone size: -
D gene: -
J gene: TRBJ2-2
CDR3 protein: CASSVVSDTGELFF
CDR3 DNA: TGTGCCAGCAGCGTAGTTTCGGACACCGGGGAGCTGTTTTTT

V gene: TRBV19
clone size: -
D gene: TRBD1
J gene: TRBJ1-5
CDR3 protein: CASSIPGQGLHQPQHF
CDR3 DNA: TGTGCCAGTAGTATTCCGGGACAGGGGTTACATCAGCCCCAGCATTTT

V gene: TRBV5-1
clone size: -
D gene: TRBD1
J gene: TRBJ1-2
CDR3 protein: CASSAISGTGAYGYTF
CDR3 DNA: TGCGCCAGCAGCGCAATCTCCGGGACAGGGGCCTATGGCTACACCTTC

V gene: TRBV5-1
clone size: -
D gene: TRBD1
J gene: TRBJ1-2
CDR3 protein: CASSLDGRGVYGYTF
CDR3 DNA: TGCGCCAGCAGCTTGGATGGCAGGGGGGTTTACGGCTACACCTTC

V gene: TRBV19
clone size: -
D gene: -
J gene: TRBJ1-1
CDR3 protein: CASSIRNRNTEAFF
CDR3 DNA: TGTGCCAGTAGTATTAGAAACAGAAACACTGAAGCTTTCTTT

V gene: TRBV7-8
clone size: -
D gene: TRBD2
J gene: TRBJ2-1
CDR3 protein: CASSKDFSGGAGGQFF
CDR3 DNA: TGTGCCAGCAGCAAAGACTTTAGCGGGGGGGCCGGTGGGCAGTTCTTC

V gene: TRBV7-6
clone size: -
D gene: TRBD2
J gene: TRBJ2-1
CDR3 protein: CASSLGWGGSYNEQFF
CDR3 DNA: TGTGCCAGCAGCTTGGGTTGGGGGGGCTCCTACAATGAGCAGTTCTTC

V gene: TRBV30
clone size: -
D gene: -
J gene: TRBJ1-4
CDR3 protein: CAWSLSENNEKLFF
CDR3 DNA: TGTGCCTGGAGTTTGTCCGAGAATAATGAAAAACTGTTTTTT

V gene: TRBV28
clone size: -
D gene: -
J gene: TRBJ1-2
CDR3 protein: CASSTQRTIQGYTF
CDR3 DNA: TGTGCCAGCAGTACACAGAGGACAATACAGGGCTACACCTTC

V gene: TRBV4-2
clone size: -
D gene: TRBD2
J gene: TRBJ2-7
CDR3 protein: CASSQAPGSGGASEQYF
CDR3 DNA: TGTGCCAGCAGCCAAGCCCCGGGTAGCGGGGGGGCCTCCGAGCAGTACTTC

V gene: TRBV7-3
clone size: -
D gene: TRBD2
J gene: TRBJ2-5
CDR3 protein: CASSESGGAQETQYF
CDR3 DNA: TGTGCCAGCAGCGAGAGCGGGGGGGCACAAGAGACCCAGTACTTC

V gene: TRBV12-1
clone size: -
D gene: -
J gene: TRBJ2-1
CDR3 protein: CASSFEGSIEFYNEQFF
CDR3 DNA: TGTGCCAGCAGCTTTGAGGGGTCCATTGAATTCTACAATGAGCAGTTCTTC

V gene: TRBV6-2/TRBV6-3
clone size: -
D gene: -
J gene: TRBJ2-7
CDR3 protein: CASSYGGRVSDEQYF
CDR3 DNA: TGTGCCAGCAGTTACGGAGGAAGGGTGTCCGACGAGCAGTACTTC

V gene: TRBV9
clone size: once
D gene: -
J gene: TRBJ2-1
CDR3 protein: CASSDGTGLPTYNEQFF
CDR3 DNA: TGTGCCAGCAGCGACGGTACGGGACTTCCCACTTACAATGAGCAGTTCTTC

V gene: TRBV6-6
clone size: -
D gene: -
J gene: TRBJ2-7
CDR3 protein: CASSYAPGSPAYEQYF
CDR3 DNA: TGTGCCAGCAGTTACGCACCCGGGAGTCCCGCCTACGAGCAGTACTTC

V gene: TRBV7-9
clone size: -
D gene: -
J gene: TRBJ2-7
CDR3 protein: CASSLAGDVYEQYF
CDR3 DNA: TGTGCCAGCAGCTTAGCAGGGGATGTCTACGAGCAGTACTTC

V gene: TRBV12-3/TRBV12-4
clone size: -
D gene: -
J gene: TRBJ2-7
CDR3 protein: CASSLDPRDEQYF
CDR3 DNA: TGTGCCAGCAGTTTAGACCCAAGAGACGAGCAGTACTTC

V gene: TRBV5-1
clone size: once
D gene: -
J gene: TRBJ2-7
CDR3 protein: CASSLGQGFSYEQYF
CDR3 DNA: TGCGCCAGCAGCTTGGGGCAGGGCTTCTCCTACGAGCAGTACTTC

V gene: TRBV5-8
clone size: -
D gene: -
J gene: TRBJ2-3
CDR3 protein: CASSVREIGTDTQYF
CDR3 DNA: TGTGCCAGCAGCGTACGGGAAATTGGCACAGATACGCAGTATTTT

V gene: TRBV19
clone size: -
D gene: -
J gene: TRBJ1-3
CDR3 protein: CASSEGFTGNTIYF
CDR3 DNA: TGTGCCAGTAGCGAGGGTTTCACTGGAAACACCATATATTTT

V gene: TRBV4-1
clone size: -
D gene: -
J gene: TRBJ2-7
CDR3 protein: CASSQDRSNRIYEQYF
CDR3 DNA: TGCGCCAGCAGCCAAGATCGGAGTAACAGGATCTACGAGCAGTACTTC

V gene: TRBV11-2
clone size: -
D gene: TRBD2
J gene: TRBJ2-3
CDR3 protein: CASSPPPGRGATDTQYF
CDR3 DNA: TGTGCCAGCAGCCCACCCCCTGGGCGGGGGGCCACAGATACGCAGTATTTT

V gene: TRBV27
clone size: few
D gene: -
J gene: TRBJ2-6
CDR3 protein: CASTPISVTGANVLTF
CDR3 DNA: TGTGCCAGCACCCCTATTTCGGTCACTGGGGCCAACGTCCTGACTTTC

V gene: TRBV3-1/TRBV3-2
clone size: -
D gene: -
J gene: TRBJ2-1
CDR3 protein: CASRGQFSYNEQFF
CDR3 DNA: TGTGCCAGCCGAGGACAGTTCTCCTACAATGAGCAGTTCTTC

V gene: TRBV30
clone size: -
D gene: -
J gene: TRBJ2-1
CDR3 protein: CAWYFGGASNEQFF
CDR3 DNA: TGTGCCTGGTACTTCGGGGGAGCGAGCAATGAGCAGTTCTTC